This TCR beta chain came from a study of control samples from healthy donors and cancer patients. This CDR3 has 14 residues. The V and J ends lost 2 bases and 1 base respectively, with 7 bases between them. From germline, CDR1 is SEHNR and CDR2 FQNEAQ (reference sequence). Profiling relied on immunoSEQ multiplex PCR, and the TCRdb table lists in-frame clones only, not all of them. The data show nearly 200,000 clones, approximately 91% seen once. The clonotype comes from a man aged 30 to 45 in good health. The sample consisted of blood. This chain links TRBV7-9 with TRBJ2-3; no clear D. CDR3 DNA sequence: TGTGCCAGCAGCTTAATGCAGGGCACAGATACGCAGTATTTT. It encodes CASSLMQGTDTQYF.